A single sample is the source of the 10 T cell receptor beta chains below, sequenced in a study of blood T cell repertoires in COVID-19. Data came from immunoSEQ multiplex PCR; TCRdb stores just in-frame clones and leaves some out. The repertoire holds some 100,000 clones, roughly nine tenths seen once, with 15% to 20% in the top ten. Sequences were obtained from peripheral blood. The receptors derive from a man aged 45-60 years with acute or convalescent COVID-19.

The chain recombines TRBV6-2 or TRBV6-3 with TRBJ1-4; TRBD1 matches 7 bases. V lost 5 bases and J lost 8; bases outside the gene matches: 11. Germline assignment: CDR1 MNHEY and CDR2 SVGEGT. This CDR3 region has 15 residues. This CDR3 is CASSDRTGSGEKLFF. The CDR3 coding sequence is TGTGCCAGCAGTGATCGGACAGGAAGCGGCGAAAAACTGTTTTTT.

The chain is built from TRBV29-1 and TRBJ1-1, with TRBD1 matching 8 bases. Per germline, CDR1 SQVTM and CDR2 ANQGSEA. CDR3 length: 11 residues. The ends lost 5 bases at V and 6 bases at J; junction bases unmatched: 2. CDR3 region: CSVYRGSEAFF. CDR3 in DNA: TGCAGCGTTTACAGGGGGTCTGAAGCTTTCTTT. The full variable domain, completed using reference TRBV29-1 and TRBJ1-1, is SAVISQKPSRDICQRGTSLTIQCQVDSQVTMMFWYRQQPGQSLTLIATANQGSEATYESGFVIDKFPISRPNLTFSTLTVSNMSPEDSSIYLCSVYRGSEAFFGQGTRLTVV.

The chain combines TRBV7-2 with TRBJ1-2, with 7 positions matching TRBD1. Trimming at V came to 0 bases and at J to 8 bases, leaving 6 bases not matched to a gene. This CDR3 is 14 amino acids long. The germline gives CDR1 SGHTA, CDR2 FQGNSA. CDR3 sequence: CASSLAGTVRGYTF. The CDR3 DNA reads TGTGCCAGCAGCTTAGCGGGGACAGTACGAGGCTACACCTTC. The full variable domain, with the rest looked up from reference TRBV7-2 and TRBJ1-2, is GAGVSQSPSNKVTEKGKDVELRCDPISGHTALYWYRQSLGQGLEFLIYFQGNSAPDKSGLPSDRFSAERTGGSVSTLTIQRTQQEDSAVYLCASSLAGTVRGYTFGSGTRLTVV.

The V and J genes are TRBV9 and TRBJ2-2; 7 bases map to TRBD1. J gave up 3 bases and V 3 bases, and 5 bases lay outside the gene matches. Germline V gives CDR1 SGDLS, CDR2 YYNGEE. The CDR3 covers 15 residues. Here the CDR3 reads CASSEGGADTGELFF. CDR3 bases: TGTGCCAGCAGCGAAGGGGGCGCGGACACCGGGGAGCTGTTTTTT.

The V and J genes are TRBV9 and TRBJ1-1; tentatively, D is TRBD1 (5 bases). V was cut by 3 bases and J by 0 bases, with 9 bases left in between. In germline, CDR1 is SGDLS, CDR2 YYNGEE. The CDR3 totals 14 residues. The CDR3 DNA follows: TGTGCCAGCAGCGCGACAGTCATGAACACTGAAGCTTTCTTT. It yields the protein CASSATVMNTEAFF.

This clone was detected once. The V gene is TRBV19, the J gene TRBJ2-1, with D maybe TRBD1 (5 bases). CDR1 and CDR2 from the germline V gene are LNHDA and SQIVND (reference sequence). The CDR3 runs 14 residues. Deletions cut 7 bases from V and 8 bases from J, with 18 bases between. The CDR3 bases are TGTGCCAGTACCCCCTCAGGGCCGCTCGATGAGCAGTTCTTC. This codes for CASTPSGPLDEQFF.

CDR3 DNA sequence: TGTGCCAGCAGCTTGGGCTCACTGAGCAATCAGCCCCAGCATTTT. This codes for CASSLGSLSNQPQHF. The chain couples TRBV5-6 to TRBJ1-5; no firm D call. In germline, CDR1 is SGHDT, CDR2 YYEEEE. V dropped 0 bases and J dropped 1 base, with 8 bases sitting between them. This CDR3 has 15 amino acids.

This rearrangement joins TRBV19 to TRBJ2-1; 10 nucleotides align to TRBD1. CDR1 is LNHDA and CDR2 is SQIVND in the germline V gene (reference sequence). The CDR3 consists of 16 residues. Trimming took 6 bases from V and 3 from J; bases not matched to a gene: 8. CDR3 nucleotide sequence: TGTGCCAGTAGAAAGACCCGGGACAGGGGCTACAATGAGCAGTTCTTC. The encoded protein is CASRKTRDRGYNEQFF.

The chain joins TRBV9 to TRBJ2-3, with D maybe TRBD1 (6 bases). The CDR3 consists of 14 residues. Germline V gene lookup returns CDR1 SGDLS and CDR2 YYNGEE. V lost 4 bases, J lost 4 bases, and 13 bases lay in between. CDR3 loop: CASSLQGRADTQYF. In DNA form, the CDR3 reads TGTGCCAGCAGCCTCCAGGGGCGGGCAGATACGCAGTATTTT.

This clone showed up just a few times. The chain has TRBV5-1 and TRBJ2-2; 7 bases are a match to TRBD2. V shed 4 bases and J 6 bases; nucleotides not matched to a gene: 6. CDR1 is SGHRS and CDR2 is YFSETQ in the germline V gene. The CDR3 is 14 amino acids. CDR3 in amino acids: CASSPLGRAGELFF. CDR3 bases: TGCGCCAGCAGCCCCTTAGGGAGGGCCGGGGAGCTGTTTTTT.